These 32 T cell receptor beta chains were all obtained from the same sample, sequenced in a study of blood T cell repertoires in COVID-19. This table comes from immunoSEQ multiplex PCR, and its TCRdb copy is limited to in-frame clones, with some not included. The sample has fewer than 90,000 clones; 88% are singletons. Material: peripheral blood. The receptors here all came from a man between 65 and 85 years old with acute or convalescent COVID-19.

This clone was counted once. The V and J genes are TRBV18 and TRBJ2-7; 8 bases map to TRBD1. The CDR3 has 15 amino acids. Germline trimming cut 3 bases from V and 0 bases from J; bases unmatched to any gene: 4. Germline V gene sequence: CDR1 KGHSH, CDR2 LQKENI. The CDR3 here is CASSPQGASSYEQYF. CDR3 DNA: TGTGCCAGCTCACCCCAGGGGGCCTCCTCCTACGAGCAGTACTTC.

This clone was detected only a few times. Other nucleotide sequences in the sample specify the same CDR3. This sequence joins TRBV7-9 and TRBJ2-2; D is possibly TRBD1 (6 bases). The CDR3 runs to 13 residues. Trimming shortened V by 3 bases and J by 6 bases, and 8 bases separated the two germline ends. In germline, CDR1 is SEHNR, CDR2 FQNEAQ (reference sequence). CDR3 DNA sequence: TGTGCCAGCAGCTTGGCAGGGGCCGGGGAGCTGTTTTTT. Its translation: CASSLAGAGELFF.

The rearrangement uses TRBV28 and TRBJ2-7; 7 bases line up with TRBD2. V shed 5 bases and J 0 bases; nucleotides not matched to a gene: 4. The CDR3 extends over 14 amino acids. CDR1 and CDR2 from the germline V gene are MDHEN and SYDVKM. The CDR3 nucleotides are TGTGCCAGCAGTGTGGGGGGGGTCTCCTACGAGCAGTACTTC. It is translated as CASSVGGVSYEQYF. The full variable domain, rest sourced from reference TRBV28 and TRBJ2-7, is DVKVTQSSRYLVKRTGEKVFLECVQDMDHENMFWYRQDPGLGLRLIYFSYDVKMKEKGDIPEGYSVSREKKERFSLILESASTNQTSMYLCASSVGGVSYEQYFGPGTRLTVT.

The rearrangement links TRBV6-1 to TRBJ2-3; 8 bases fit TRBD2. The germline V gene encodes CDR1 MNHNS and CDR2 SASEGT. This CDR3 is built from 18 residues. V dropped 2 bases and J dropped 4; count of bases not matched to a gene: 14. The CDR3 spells CASSEFSLGSGRSDTQYF. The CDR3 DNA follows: TGTGCCAGCAGTGAATTTTCCCTAGGAAGCGGGAGATCAGATACGCAGTATTTT.

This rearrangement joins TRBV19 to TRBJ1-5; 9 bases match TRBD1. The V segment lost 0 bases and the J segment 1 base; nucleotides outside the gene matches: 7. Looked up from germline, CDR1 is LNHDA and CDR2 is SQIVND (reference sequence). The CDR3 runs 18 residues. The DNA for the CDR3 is TGTGCCAGTAGTATAGATCGGGGACAGGGTAAGAGCAATCAGCCCCAGCATTTT. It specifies CASSIDRGQGKSNQPQHF.

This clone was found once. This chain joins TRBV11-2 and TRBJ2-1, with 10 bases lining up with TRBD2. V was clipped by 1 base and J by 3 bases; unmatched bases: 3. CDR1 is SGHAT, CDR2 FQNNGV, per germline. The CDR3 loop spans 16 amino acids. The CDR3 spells CASSLGTSGFYNEQFF. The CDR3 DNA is TGTGCCAGCAGCTTAGGGACTAGCGGATTCTACAATGAGCAGTTCTTC.

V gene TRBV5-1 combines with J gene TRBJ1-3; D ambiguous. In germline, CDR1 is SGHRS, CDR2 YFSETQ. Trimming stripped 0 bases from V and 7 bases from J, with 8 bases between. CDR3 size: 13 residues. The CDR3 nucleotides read TGCGCCAGCAGCTTGGCCCCGAGGAACACCATATATTTT. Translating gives CASSLAPRNTIYF.

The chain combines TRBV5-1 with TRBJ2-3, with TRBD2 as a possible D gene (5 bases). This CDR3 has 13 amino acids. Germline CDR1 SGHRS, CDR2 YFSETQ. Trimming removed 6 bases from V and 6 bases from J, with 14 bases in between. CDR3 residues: CASKEVAGDTQYF. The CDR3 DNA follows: TGCGCCAGCAAGGAGGTTGCCGGGGATACGCAGTATTTT.

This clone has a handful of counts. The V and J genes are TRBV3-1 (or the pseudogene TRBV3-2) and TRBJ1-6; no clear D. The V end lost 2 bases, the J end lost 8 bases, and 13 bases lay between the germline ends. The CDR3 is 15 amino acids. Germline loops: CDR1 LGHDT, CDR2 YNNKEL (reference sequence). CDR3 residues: CASSQWLSGDSPLHF. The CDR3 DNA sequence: TGTGCCAGCAGCCAATGGTTAAGCGGAGATTCACCCCTCCACTTT.

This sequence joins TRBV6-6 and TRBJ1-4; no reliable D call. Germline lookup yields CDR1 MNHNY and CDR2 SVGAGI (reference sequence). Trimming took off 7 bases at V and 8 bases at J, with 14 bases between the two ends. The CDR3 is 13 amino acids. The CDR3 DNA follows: TGTGCCAGCACCGAGGTGGCACTGGAAAAACTGTTTTTT. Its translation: CASTEVALEKLFF.

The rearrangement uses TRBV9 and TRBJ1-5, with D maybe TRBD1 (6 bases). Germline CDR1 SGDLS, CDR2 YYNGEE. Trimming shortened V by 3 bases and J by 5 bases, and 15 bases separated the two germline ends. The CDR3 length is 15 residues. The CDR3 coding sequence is TGTGCCAGCAGCGCGTCTGGACAGAAGGATCAGCCCCAGCATTTT. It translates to CASSASGQKDQPQHF.

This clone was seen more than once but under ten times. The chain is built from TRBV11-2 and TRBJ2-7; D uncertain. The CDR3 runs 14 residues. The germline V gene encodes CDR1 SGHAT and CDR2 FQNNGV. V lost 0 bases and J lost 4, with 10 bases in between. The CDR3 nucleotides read TGTGCCAGCAGCTTAGATCCGGTTTGGTACGAGCAGTACTTC. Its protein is CASSLDPVWYEQYF.

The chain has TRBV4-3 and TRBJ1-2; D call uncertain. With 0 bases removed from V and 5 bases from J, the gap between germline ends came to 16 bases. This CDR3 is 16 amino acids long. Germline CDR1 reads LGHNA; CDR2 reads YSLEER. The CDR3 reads CASSQENPGSKYGYTF. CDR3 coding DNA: TGCGCCAGCAGCCAAGAAAACCCAGGCAGTAAATATGGCTACACCTTC.

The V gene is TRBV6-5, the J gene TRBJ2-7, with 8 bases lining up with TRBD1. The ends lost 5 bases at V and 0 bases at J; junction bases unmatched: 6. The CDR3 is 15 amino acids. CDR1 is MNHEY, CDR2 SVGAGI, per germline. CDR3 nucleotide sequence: TGTGCCAGCAGTCCCTACAGGGGGAGCTCCTACGAGCAGTACTTC. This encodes CASSPYRGSSYEQYF.

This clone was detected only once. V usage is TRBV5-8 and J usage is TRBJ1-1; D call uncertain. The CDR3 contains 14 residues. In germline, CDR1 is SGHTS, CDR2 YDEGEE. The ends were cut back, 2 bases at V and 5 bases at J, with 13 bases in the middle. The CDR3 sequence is CASSLGVRMTEAFF. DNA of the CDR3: TGTGCCAGCAGCTTAGGAGTACGTATGACTGAAGCTTTCTTT.

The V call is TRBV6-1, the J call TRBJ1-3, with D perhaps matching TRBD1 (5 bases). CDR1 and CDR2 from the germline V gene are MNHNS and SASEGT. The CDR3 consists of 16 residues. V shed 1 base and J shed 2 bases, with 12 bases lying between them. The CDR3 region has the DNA TGTGCCAGCAGTGAAGGCCAGGGACTTCCTGGAAACACCATATATTTT. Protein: CASSEGQGLPGNTIYF.

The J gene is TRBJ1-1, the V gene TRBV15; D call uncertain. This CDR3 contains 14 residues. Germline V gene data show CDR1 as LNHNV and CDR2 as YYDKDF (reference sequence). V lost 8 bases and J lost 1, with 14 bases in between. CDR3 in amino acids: CATAPTFRNTEAFF. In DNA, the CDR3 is TGTGCCACCGCGCCCACTTTTAGGAACACTGAAGCTTTCTTT.

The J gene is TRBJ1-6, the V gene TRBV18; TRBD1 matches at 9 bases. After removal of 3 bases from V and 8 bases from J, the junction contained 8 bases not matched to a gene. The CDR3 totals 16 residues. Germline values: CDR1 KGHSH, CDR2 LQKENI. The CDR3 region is CASSPVGQGVDSPLHF. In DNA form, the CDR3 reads TGTGCCAGCTCACCCGTGGGACAGGGTGTGGATTCACCCCTCCACTTT.

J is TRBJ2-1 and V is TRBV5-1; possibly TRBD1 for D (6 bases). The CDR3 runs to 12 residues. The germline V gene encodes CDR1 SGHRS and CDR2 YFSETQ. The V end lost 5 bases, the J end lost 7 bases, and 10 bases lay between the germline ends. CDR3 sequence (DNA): TGCGCCAGCAGTCTCGACAGGAATGAGCAGTTCTTC. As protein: CASSLDRNEQFF.

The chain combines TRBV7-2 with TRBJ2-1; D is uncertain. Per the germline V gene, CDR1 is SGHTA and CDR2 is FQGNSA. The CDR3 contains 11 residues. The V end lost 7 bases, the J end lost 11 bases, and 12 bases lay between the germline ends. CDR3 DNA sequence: TGTGCCAGCACCTCTACAGAGCAGCAGTTCTTC. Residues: CASTSTEQQFF.

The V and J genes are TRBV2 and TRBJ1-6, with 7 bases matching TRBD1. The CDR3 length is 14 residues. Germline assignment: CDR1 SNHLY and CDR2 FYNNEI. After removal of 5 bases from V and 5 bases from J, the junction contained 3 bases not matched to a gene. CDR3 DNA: TGTGCCAGCAGTCGGGACAGAAATAATTCACCCCTCCACTTT. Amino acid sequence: CASSRDRNNSPLHF.

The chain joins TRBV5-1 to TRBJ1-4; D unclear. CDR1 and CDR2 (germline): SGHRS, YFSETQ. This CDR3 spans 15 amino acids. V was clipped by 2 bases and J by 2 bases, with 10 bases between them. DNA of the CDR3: TGCGCCAGCAGCTTTGCAAGAGCGACTAATGAAAAACTGTTTTTT. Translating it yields CASSFARATNEKLFF.

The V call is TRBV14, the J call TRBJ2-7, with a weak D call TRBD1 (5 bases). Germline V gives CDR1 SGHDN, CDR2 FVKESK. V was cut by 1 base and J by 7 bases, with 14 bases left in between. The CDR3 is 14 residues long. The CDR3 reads CASSQAQGRLEQYF. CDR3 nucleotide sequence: TGTGCCAGCAGCCAAGCCCAGGGTAGATTGGAGCAGTACTTC.

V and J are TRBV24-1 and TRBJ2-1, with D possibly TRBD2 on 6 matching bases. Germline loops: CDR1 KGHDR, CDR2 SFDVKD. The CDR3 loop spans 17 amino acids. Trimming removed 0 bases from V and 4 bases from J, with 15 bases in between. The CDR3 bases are TGTGCCACCAGTGATTTGGCAAGGGGAGGCAATTACAATGAGCAGTTCTTC. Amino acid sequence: CATSDLARGGNYNEQFF.

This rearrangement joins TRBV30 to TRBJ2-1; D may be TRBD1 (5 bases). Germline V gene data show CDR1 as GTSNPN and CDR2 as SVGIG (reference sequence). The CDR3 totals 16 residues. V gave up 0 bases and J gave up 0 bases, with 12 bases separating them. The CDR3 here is CAWSVLGVSSYNEQFF. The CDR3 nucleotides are TGTGCCTGGAGTGTATTAGGGGTAAGCTCCTACAATGAGCAGTTCTTC.

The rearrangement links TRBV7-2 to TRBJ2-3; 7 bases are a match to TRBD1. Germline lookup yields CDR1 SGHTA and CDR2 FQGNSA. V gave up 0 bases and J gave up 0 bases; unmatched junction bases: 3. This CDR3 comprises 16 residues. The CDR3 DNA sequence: TGTGCCAGCAGCTTAGCGGGGACAGCCAGCACAGATACGCAGTATTTT. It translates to CASSLAGTASTDTQYF.

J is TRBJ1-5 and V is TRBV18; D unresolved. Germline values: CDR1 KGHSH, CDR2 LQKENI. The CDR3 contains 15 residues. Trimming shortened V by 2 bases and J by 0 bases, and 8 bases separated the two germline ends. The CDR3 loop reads CASSPNQNSNQPQHF. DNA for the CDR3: TGTGCCAGCTCACCAAATCAGAATAGCAATCAGCCCCAGCATTTT.

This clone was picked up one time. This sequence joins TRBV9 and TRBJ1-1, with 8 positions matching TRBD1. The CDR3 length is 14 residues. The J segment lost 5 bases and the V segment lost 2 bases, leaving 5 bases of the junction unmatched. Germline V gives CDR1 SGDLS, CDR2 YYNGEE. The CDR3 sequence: CASSVGQGRTEAFF. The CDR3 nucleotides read TGTGCCAGCAGCGTTGGACAGGGTCGAACTGAAGCTTTCTTT.

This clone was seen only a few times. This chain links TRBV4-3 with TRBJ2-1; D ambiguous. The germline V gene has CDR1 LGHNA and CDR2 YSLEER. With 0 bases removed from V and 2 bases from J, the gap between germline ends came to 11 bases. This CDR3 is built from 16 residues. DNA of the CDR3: TGCGCCAGCAGCCAAGATCTTCTATCCCCCTACAATGAGCAGTTCTTC. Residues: CASSQDLLSPYNEQFF.

CDR3 sequence: CASSQAGGSNEKLFF. Written as DNA, the CDR3 is TGCGCCAGCAGCCAGGCAGGGGGATCTAATGAAAAACTGTTTTTT. The V gene is TRBV4-1, the J gene TRBJ1-4; TRBD1 matches at 7 bases. Germline assignment: CDR1 MGHRA and CDR2 YSYEKL. The CDR3 runs to 15 residues. J was trimmed by 3 bases and V by 3 bases; bases with no gene match: 4.

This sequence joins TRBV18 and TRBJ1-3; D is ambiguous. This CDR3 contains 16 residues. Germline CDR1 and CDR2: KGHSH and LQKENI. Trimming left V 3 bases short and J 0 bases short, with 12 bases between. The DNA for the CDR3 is TGTGCCAGCTCACCCATGAACCGAGGCTCTGGAAACACCATATATTTT. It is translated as CASSPMNRGSGNTIYF.

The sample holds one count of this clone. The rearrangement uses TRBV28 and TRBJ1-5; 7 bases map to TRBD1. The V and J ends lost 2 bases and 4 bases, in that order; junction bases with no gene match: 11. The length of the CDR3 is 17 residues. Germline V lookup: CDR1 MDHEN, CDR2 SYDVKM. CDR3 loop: CASSLASGQNLNQPQHF. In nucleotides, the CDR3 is TGTGCCAGCAGTTTAGCCTCGGGACAGAATCTGAATCAGCCCCAGCATTTT.